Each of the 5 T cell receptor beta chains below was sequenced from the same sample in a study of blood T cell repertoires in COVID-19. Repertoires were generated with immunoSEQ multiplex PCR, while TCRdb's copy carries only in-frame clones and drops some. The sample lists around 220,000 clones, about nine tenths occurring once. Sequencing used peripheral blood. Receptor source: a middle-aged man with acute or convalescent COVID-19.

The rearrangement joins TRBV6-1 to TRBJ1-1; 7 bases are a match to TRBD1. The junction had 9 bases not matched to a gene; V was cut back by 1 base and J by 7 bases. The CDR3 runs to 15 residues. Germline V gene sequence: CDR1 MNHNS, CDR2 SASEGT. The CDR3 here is CASSEVGGGRYEAFF. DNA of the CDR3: TGTGCCAGCAGTGAAGTAGGGGGCGGAAGGTATGAAGCTTTCTTT.

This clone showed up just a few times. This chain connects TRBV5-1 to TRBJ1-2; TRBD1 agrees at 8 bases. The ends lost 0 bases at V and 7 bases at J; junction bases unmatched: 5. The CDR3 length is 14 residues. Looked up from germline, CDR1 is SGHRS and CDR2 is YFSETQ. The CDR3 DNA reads TGCGCCAGCAGCTTGGGTCAGGGGGCCTTTGGCTACACCTTC. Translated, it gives CASSLGQGAFGYTF.

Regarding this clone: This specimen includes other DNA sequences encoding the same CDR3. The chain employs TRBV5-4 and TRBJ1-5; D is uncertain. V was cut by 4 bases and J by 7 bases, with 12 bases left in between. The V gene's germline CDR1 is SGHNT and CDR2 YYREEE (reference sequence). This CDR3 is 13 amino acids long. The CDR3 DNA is TGTGCCAGCAGCACGGGTGTGAGACAGCCCCAGCATTTT. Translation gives CASSTGVRQPQHF.

The CDR3 DNA reads TGTGCCAGCAATCTAGCGGGCGCGAACACCGGGGAGCTGTTTTTT. It yields the protein CASNLAGANTGELFF. This chain joins TRBV28 and TRBJ2-2; 8 bases line up with TRBD2. J lost 0 bases, V lost 7 bases, and 4 bases had no gene match. The CDR3 extends over 15 amino acids. In germline, CDR1 is MDHEN, CDR2 SYDVKM.

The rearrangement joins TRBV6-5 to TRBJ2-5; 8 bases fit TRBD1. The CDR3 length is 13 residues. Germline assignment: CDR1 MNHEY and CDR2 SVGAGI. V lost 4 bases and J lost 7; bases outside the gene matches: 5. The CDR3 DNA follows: TGTGCCAGCAGTTCACGGCAGGGGGCGACCCAGTACTTC. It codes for CASSSRQGATQYF.